This T cell receptor (beta chain) was captured by sequencing in a study of PD-L1 blockade in urothelial cancer. Time point: pretreatment peripheral blood. Per patient, between 1 and 8 samples were collected at pretreatment and on-treatment time points. Some clones are missing from TCRdb's copy, which holds only in-frame ones; the method was immunoSEQ multiplex PCR. The table shows about 49,000 clones, with about four fifths occurring only once. V lost 4 bases and J lost 11; bases outside the gene matches: 14. The CDR3 has 16 amino acids. Germline CDR1 reads MDHEN; CDR2 reads SYDVKM. The receptor was derived from a man in his 70s with urothelial cancer. The sequencing used PBMCs, collected around atezolizumab (anti-PD-L1) treatment. J is TRBJ2-1 and V is TRBV28; 10 nucleotides align to TRBD2. CDR3 amino acids: CASSSNLGQRGGKQFF. DNA of the CDR3: TGTGCCAGCAGTTCCAACCTAGGGCAGCGGGGGGGGAAGCAGTTCTTC.